Below, 16 T cell receptor beta chains from the same sample are listed, as sequenced in a study of blood T cell repertoires in COVID-19. The table came from immunoSEQ multiplex PCR; TCRdb's copy has only in-frame clones and leaves some out. The data show fewer than 65,000 clones, more than 80% seen once. The sequenced material came from peripheral blood. The origin of the receptors is a woman in her fifties or sixties with COVID-19, enrolled during active disease.

This clone was recorded only once. This sequence joins TRBV7-2 and TRBJ1-2; a weak D match, TRBD1 (5 bases). This CDR3 has 13 residues. The germline gives CDR1 SGHTA, CDR2 FQGNSA. V lost 1 base, J lost 7 bases, and 10 bases lay in between. The CDR3 coding sequence is TGTGCCAGCAGCTTAGGCGGGGCTACTGGCTACACCTTC. This sequence encodes CASSLGGATGYTF.

The chain employs TRBV4-3 and TRBJ1-2; D gene unclear. Germline V lookup: CDR1 LGHNA, CDR2 YSLEER. The CDR3 is made up of 13 amino acids. V lost 0 bases, J lost 8 bases, and 10 bases lay in between. The CDR3 spells CASSQERGRGYTF. CDR3 DNA sequence: TGCGCCAGCAGCCAAGAACGGGGTCGGGGCTACACCTTC.

This clone has just a few counts. This chain uses TRBV10-1 with TRBJ2-5; 10 bases match TRBD1. CDR1 is WNHNN, CDR2 SYGVQD, per germline (reference sequence). The CDR3 totals 14 residues. The trim removed 4 bases at V and 3 bases at J, leaving 2 bases unmatched. CDR3 in DNA: TGCGCCAGCAGTGCCGGGACAGGGGAAGAGACCCAGTACTTC. Its protein is CASSAGTGEETQYF.

Comment on this clone: The missing conserved phenylalanine or tryptophan at the end of this CDR3 makes a read error likely. It is unclear where the CDR3 begins or ends on the DNA, so no DNA is shown, and the CDR3 is as TCRdb lists it. This chain uses TRBV30 with TRBJ1-2. Germline V CDR1 and CDR2: GTSNPN, SVGIG (reference sequence). The CDR3 totals 13 residues, both ends included. CDR3 protein: CAWSVTRGRPTMS.

DNA of the CDR3: TGCGCCAGCAGCTTGGCCGGGTTTCGGAACATTCAGTACTTC. It encodes CASSLAGFRNIQYF. V is TRBV5-1 and J is TRBJ2-4, with D unclear. The V end was cut by 0 bases, the J end by 7 bases, with 11 bases between. This CDR3 has 14 residues. From germline, CDR1 is SGHRS and CDR2 YFSETQ.

A note on this clone: Sequence at one end of the junction differs from germline and may be a read error. This chain connects TRBV7-7 to TRBJ2-7; D unresolved. The germline CDR1 and CDR2 sequences are SSHAT and FNYEAQ (reference sequence). The CDR3 contains 16 residues. This CDR3 is CASSLSFLPLHYEQYF. In DNA, the CDR3 is TGTGCTAGCAGCTTATCCTTTTTGCCGTTACACTACGAGCAGTACTTC.

This clone was found a few times. The rearrangement joins TRBV3-1 (or the pseudogene TRBV3-2) to TRBJ1-6, with D maybe TRBD1 (5 bases). CDR1 and CDR2 from the germline V gene are LGHDT and YNNKEL (reference sequence). V dropped 8 bases and J dropped 8 bases, with 19 bases sitting between them. CDR3 length equals 15 residues. CDR3 coding DNA: TGTGCCAGCCTCATCCGCCCAGGGAAGTATTCACCCCTCCACTTT. Its protein is CASLIRPGKYSPLHF.

V gene TRBV10-3 combines with J gene TRBJ1-5, with a tentative D call TRBD1 (6 bases). Germline loops: CDR1 ENHRY, CDR2 SYGVKD. This CDR3 has 14 amino acids. V was clipped by 3 bases and J by 3 bases, with 9 bases between them. This CDR3 is CAISDRGTNQPQHF. As DNA, the CDR3 is TGTGCCATCAGTGACAGGGGCACCAATCAGCCCCAGCATTTT.

The sample holds a few counts of this clone. The J gene is TRBJ1-4, the V gene TRBV5-1; the D gene is possibly TRBD1 (5 bases). The CDR3 sequence is 14 residues long. Per the germline V gene, CDR1 is SGHRS and CDR2 is YFSETQ. V was clipped by 4 bases and J by 8 bases, with 15 bases between them. The DNA of the CDR3 is TGCGCCAGCAGCCCGGGACTACCCTGGGAAAAACTGTTTTTT. It encodes CASSPGLPWEKLFF.

The rearrangement links TRBV30 to TRBJ1-6; 11 positions agree with TRBD1. The CDR3 runs 15 residues. From germline, CDR1 is GTSNPN and CDR2 SVGIG (reference sequence). V lost 2 bases, J lost 5 bases, and 2 bases stayed unmatched. CDR3 nucleotides: TGTGCCTGGAGTCCGGGACAGGGGGATAATTCACCCCTCCACTTT. Protein sequence: CAWSPGQGDNSPLHF.

The V gene is TRBV6-6, the J gene TRBJ1-2, with 9 bases aligning to TRBD1. The CDR3 is 13 residues long. J lost 4 bases, V lost 4 bases, and 1 base had no gene match. Germline V gives CDR1 MNHNY, CDR2 SVGAGI (reference sequence). The CDR3 DNA follows: TGTGCCAGCAGTTCGGACAGGGGCTATGGCTACACCTTC. Amino acids: CASSSDRGYGYTF.

The chain carries TRBV4-3 and TRBJ1-4; TRBD1 agrees at 7 bases. The J segment lost 4 bases and the V segment lost 3 bases, leaving 2 bases of the junction unmatched. Germline lookup yields CDR1 LGHNA and CDR2 YSLEER. The CDR3 totals 14 residues. The CDR3 DNA is TGCGCCAGCAGCCAGGGACAGCTTAATGAAAAACTGTTTTTT. Translating gives CASSQGQLNEKLFF.

The J gene is TRBJ2-2, the V gene TRBV5-1, with a weak D call TRBD2 (5 bases). The CDR3 length is 17 residues. The germline CDR1 and CDR2 sequences are SGHRS and YFSETQ. V was clipped by 2 bases and J by 4 bases, with 18 bases between them. The CDR3 protein is CASSFASIQRGTGELFF. In DNA, the CDR3 is TGCGCCAGCAGCTTCGCTAGCATCCAACGGGGCACCGGGGAGCTGTTTTTT. Based on the CDR3 plus reference TRBV5-1 and TRBJ2-2, the full variable domain is KAGVTQTPRYLIKTRGQQVTLSCSPISGHRSVSWYQQTPGQGLQFLFEYFSETQRNKGNFPGRFSGRQFSNSRSEMNVSTLELGDSALYLCASSFASIQRGTGELFFGEGSRLTVL.

The chain has TRBV11-3 and TRBJ1-4, with 7 bases aligning to TRBD1. CDR3 size: 15 residues. The junction had 8 bases not matched to a gene; V was cut back by 2 bases and J by 8 bases. CDR1 and CDR2 (germline): SGHNT, YENEEA. CDR3 coding DNA: TGTGCCAGCAGCTTAATGACAGGGCTTACCGAAAAACTGTTTTTT. Translated: CASSLMTGLTEKLFF.

The CDR3 nucleotides are TGTGCCAGCAGTGGGGACAGCTACGAGCAGTACTTC. Its protein is CASSGDSYEQYF. The rearrangement joins TRBV2 to TRBJ2-7; 7 bases align to TRBD1. V lost 4 bases to trimming and J lost 3 bases; unmatched junction nucleotides: 0. This CDR3 is built from 12 residues. Germline loops: CDR1 SNHLY, CDR2 FYNNEI.

The chain has TRBV24-1 and TRBJ1-2; 7 nucleotides line up with TRBD1. Germline assignment: CDR1 KGHDR and CDR2 SFDVKD. The CDR3 is 14 residues long. The V segment lost 4 bases and the J segment 5 bases; nucleotides outside the gene matches: 6. CDR3 residues: CATSEPGQLYGYTF. The DNA of the CDR3 is TGTGCCACCAGTGAACCGGGACAGCTATATGGCTACACCTTC.